This T cell receptor (beta chain) comes out of a study of T cell responses to AZD1222 COVID-19 vaccine. The V segment lost 0 bases and the J segment 0 bases; nucleotides outside the gene matches: 7. CDR1 and CDR2 (germline): LGHDT, YNNKEL (reference sequence). The CDR3 totals 17 residues. It was second doses at about 4 or about 12 weeks that were pooled. TCRdb's copy holds only in-frame clones and misses some; the assay was immunoSEQ multiplex PCR. The profile shows about 160,000 clones, approximately 92% of them singletons. The receptor was derived from an adult who received the AZD1222 COVID-19 vaccine. The sequences come from peripheral blood, collected 28 days after the second AZD1222 dose. This chain links TRBV3-1 (or the pseudogene TRBV3-2) with TRBJ2-7, with TRBD2 identical over 8 bases. This CDR3 reads CASSQDPGLAVSYEQYF. The CDR3 DNA reads as TGTGCCAGCAGCCAAGATCCAGGACTAGCAGTCTCCTACGAGCAGTACTTC.